These 18 T cell receptor beta chains came from one sample sequenced in a study of PD-1 blockade in classical Hodgkin lymphoma (dated by TCRdb to 2018 to 2021). Libraries were built with the immunoSEQ multiplex PCR assay. As stored in TCRdb, this immuneACCESS dataset retains in-frame rearrangements with V and J assigned. A fraction of the clones does not appear; measured against another copy, unresolved V genes explain less than half of the discrepancy, and the remainder lacks a known reason. The sample table records over 25,000 clones; around 94% of these occur just once. 2.3% of the sample rests with the top ten. Explained via the paper, the time point label denotes: newly diagnosed, previously untreated cHL patient sample. Sequences were obtained from peripheral blood mononuclear cells (PBMCs). The source of these receptors is a human donor with classical Hodgkin lymphoma.

The J gene is TRBJ1-5, the V gene TRBV18, with a possible D match to TRBD1 (6 bases). This CDR3 region has 17 residues. From germline, CDR1 is KGHSH and CDR2 LQKENI. V lost 3 bases, J lost 3 bases, and 18 bases lay in between. Here the CDR3 DNA reads TGTGCCAGCTCACCGGGGGAGTCGGGGGGGCTCAATCAGCCCCAGCATTTT. Its protein is CASSPGESGGLNQPQHF. Based on the CDR3 plus reference TRBV18 and TRBJ1-5, the full variable domain is NAGVMQNPRHLVRRRGQEARLRCSPMKGHSHVYWYRQLPEEGLKFMVYLQKENIIDESGMPKERFSAEFPKEGPSILRIQQVVRGDSAAYFCASSPGESGGLNQPQHFGDGTRLSIL.

The CDR3 coding sequence is TGTGCCAGCATTAGGGATTGGGCTGAGACTAAAGCTTTCTTT. Translated: CASIRDWAETKAFF. V and J are TRBV2 and TRBJ1-1; D is undetermined. Per the germline V gene, CDR1 is SNHLY and CDR2 is FYNNEI. Trimming removed 7 bases at V and 9 bases at J, with 21 bases between. The CDR3 has 14 amino acids.

The chain couples TRBV6-1 to TRBJ2-7, with 8 bases fitting TRBD2. The CDR3 runs to 15 residues. The junction had 12 bases not matched to a gene; V was cut back by 6 bases and J by 5 bases. The V gene's germline CDR1 is MNHNS and CDR2 SASEGT. In nucleotides, the CDR3 is TGTGCCAGCAGCGCCGAAACGGGAGGGCCCAACGAGCAGTACTTC. Translation gives CASSAETGGPNEQYF.

V usage is TRBV28 and J usage is TRBJ2-4; 7 nucleotides match TRBD1. In germline, CDR1 is MDHEN, CDR2 SYDVKM. CDR3 size: 17 residues. V lost 3 bases to trimming and J lost 0 bases; unmatched junction nucleotides: 8. The CDR3 sequence is CASSFPRQGVAKNIQYF. The CDR3 coding sequence is TGTGCCAGCAGTTTCCCCCGACAGGGAGTAGCCAAAAACATTCAGTACTTC.

This clone was counted a single time. The chain combines TRBV10-3 with TRBJ2-3, with a possible D match to TRBD2 (5 bases). Germline CDR1 and CDR2: ENHRY and SYGVKD. Trimming left V 5 bases short and J 0 bases short, with 15 bases between. This CDR3 is built from 16 residues. The CDR3 DNA reads as TGTGCCATCAGTCGACGCGAGCGGTATAGCACAGATACGCAGTATTTT. Translated: CAISRRERYSTDTQYF.

The gene calls are TRBV6-6 and TRBJ1-1; 8 nucleotides line up with TRBD1. The junction had 10 bases not matched to a gene; V was cut back by 5 bases and J by 11 bases. The CDR3 totals 13 residues. Germline V CDR1 and CDR2: MNHNY, SVGAGI (reference sequence). CDR3 sequence reads: CASSGGDRPEAFF. The CDR3, as DNA: TGTGCCAGCAGTGGAGGGGACAGGCCGGAGGCTTTCTTT.

The chain carries TRBV27 and TRBJ2-7; D may correspond to TRBD1 or TRBD2 (5 bases each). Trimming left V 8 bases short and J 6 bases short, with 17 bases between. From germline, CDR1 is MNHEY and CDR2 SMNVEV (reference sequence). This CDR3 contains 13 residues. CDR3 DNA: TGTGCCAGCCGATTGGGGGTATACTCCGAGCAGTACTTC. It codes for CASRLGVYSEQYF.

V is TRBV19 and J is TRBJ1-1, with D possibly TRBD1 on 5 matching bases. This CDR3 region has 16 residues. Germline V lookup: CDR1 LNHDA, CDR2 SQIVND (reference sequence). V was cut by 6 bases and J by 2 bases, with 19 bases left in between. The CDR3 reads CASSPWKGRGNTEAFF. DNA for the CDR3: TGTGCCAGTAGCCCCTGGAAGGGGAGGGGAAACACTGAAGCTTTCTTT. Supplemented by reference TRBV19 and TRBJ1-1, the full variable domain reads DGGITQSPKYLFRKEGQNVTLSCEQNLNHDAMYWYRQDPGQGLRLIYYSQIVNDFQKGDIAEGYSVSREKKESFPLTVTSAQKNPTAFYLCASSPWKGRGNTEAFFGQGTRLTVV.

This clone was seen a handful of times. The chain joins TRBV5-1 to TRBJ1-2; possibly TRBD1 for D (5 bases). Germline V gives CDR1 SGHRS, CDR2 YFSETQ. The CDR3 spans 11 residues. Trimming shortened V by 7 bases and J by 8 bases, and 12 bases separated the two germline ends. The CDR3 DNA sequence: TGCGCCAGCGGAGGGGAGGACGGCTACACCTTC. Translated, it gives CASGGEDGYTF. The complete variable domain, with remaining parts taken from reference TRBV5-1 and TRBJ1-2, reads KAGVTQTPRYLIKTRGQQVTLSCSPISGHRSVSWYQQTPGQGLQFLFEYFSETQRNKGNFPGRFSGRQFSNSRSEMNVSTLELGDSALYLCASGGEDGYTFGSGTRLTVV.

The chain joins TRBV11-2 to TRBJ2-7; the D is unclear. CDR3 length: 14 amino acids. V dropped 1 base and J dropped 1 base, with 8 bases sitting between them. Germline lookup yields CDR1 SGHAT and CDR2 FQNNGV. CDR3 protein: CASSLVAGSYEQYF. CDR3 DNA sequence: TGTGCCAGCAGCTTAGTCGCTGGTTCCTACGAGCAGTACTTC.

The chain has TRBV4-1 and TRBJ1-4; TRBD1 matches at 9 bases. Unmatched junction bases numbered 10, after V lost 3 bases and J lost 8 bases. The germline V gene encodes CDR1 MGHRA and CDR2 YSYEKL. The CDR3 runs to 16 residues. In DNA, the CDR3 is TGCGCCAGCAGCCAGGGCCCCGGGACAGGGAGAGAAAAACTGTTTTTT. Protein: CASSQGPGTGREKLFF.

The rearrangement joins TRBV9 to TRBJ2-5; perhaps TRBD1 as D (6 bases). Germline assignment: CDR1 SGDLS and CDR2 YYNGEE. Trimming stripped 4 bases from V and 1 base from J, with 11 bases between. The CDR3 is 14 amino acids. The CDR3 loop is CASSLGGLQETQYF. The CDR3, as DNA: TGTGCCAGCAGCCTTGGGGGCCTCCAAGAGACCCAGTACTTC.

This chain joins TRBV10-2 and TRBJ2-3; 8 positions match TRBD1. The CDR3 is 15 residues long. The germline V gene encodes CDR1 WSHSY and CDR2 SAAADI. V trimming: 8 bases; J trimming: 2 bases; junction bases outside the gene matches: 9. The CDR3 here is CASSVGQGPTDTQYF. DNA for the CDR3: TGCGCCAGCTCCGTCGGACAGGGTCCCACAGATACGCAGTATTTT.

This clone was seen once. Its ends do not fully match the called genes, so a read error is possible. The gene calls are TRBV7-9 and TRBJ1-1; the D gene is possibly TRBD1 (6 bases). Per the germline V gene, CDR1 is SEHNR and CDR2 is FQNEAQ (reference sequence). This CDR3 region has 13 residues. This CDR3 reads CASSSQGHTERIF. The CDR3 bases are TGTGCCAGCAGCTCCCAGGGGCACACTGAAAGGATCTTT.

Only one count was recorded for this clone. The CDR3 sequence is CASSLGTLSSGNTIYF. The CDR3 DNA follows: TGCGCCAGCAGCTTGGGGACACTTTCCTCTGGAAACACCATATATTTT. The J gene is TRBJ1-3, the V gene TRBV5-1; the D gene is possibly TRBD1 (5 bases). CDR1 and CDR2 (germline): SGHRS, YFSETQ. This CDR3 comprises 16 residues. Trimming left V 0 bases short and J 0 bases short, with 10 bases between.

V usage is TRBV30 and J usage is TRBJ1-1; D ambiguous. The CDR3 length is 13 residues. The germline V gene encodes CDR1 GTSNPN and CDR2 SVGIG (reference sequence). With 3 bases removed from V and 5 bases from J, the gap between germline ends came to 13 bases. The CDR3 region has the DNA TGTGCCTGGAGAGGAACCTCGGGGACTGAAGCTTTCTTT. Amino acids: CAWRGTSGTEAFF.

The chain couples TRBV5-1 to TRBJ2-7; 7 bases fit TRBD1. CDR3 length equals 14 residues. Germline V CDR1 and CDR2: SGHRS, YFSETQ. After removal of 4 bases from V and 6 bases from J, the junction contained 10 bases not matched to a gene. The CDR3 DNA is TGCGCCAGCAGCAGGGGGCCTAACCTATCCGAGCAGTACTTC. It codes for CASSRGPNLSEQYF.

The chain combines TRBV7-3 with TRBJ2-3; TRBD2 matches at 8 bases. CDR3 length equals 14 residues. Trimming removed 5 bases from V and 4 bases from J; junction bases left unmatched: 5. Germline CDR1 reads SGHTA; CDR2 reads FQGTGA. The CDR3 reads CASSLRLASDTQYF. The CDR3 coding sequence is TGTGCCAGCAGCCTAAGACTAGCGTCAGATACGCAGTATTTT. Full variable domain (remainder filled in from reference TRBV7-3 and TRBJ2-3): GAGVSQTPSNKVTEKGKYVELRCDPISGHTALYWYRQSLGQGPEFLIYFQGTGAADDSGLPNDRFFAVRPEGSVSTLKIQRTERGDSAVYLCASSLRLASDTQYFGPGTRLTVL.